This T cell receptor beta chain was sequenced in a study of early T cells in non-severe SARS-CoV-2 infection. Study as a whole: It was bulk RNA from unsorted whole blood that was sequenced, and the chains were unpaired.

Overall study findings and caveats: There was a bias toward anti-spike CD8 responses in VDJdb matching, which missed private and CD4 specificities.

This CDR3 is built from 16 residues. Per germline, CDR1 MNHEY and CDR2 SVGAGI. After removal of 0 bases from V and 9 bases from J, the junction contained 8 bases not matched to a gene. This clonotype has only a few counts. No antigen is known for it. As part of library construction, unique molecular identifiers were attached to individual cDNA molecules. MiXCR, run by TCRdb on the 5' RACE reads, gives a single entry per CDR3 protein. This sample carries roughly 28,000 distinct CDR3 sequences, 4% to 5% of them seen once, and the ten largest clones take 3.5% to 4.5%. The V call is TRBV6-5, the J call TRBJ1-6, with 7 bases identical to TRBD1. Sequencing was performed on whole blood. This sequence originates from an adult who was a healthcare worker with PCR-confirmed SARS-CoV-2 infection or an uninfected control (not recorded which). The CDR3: CASSYSVQGDSSPLHF. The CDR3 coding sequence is TGTGCCAGCAGTTACTCAGTTCAGGGGGACAGTTCACCCCTCCACTTT.